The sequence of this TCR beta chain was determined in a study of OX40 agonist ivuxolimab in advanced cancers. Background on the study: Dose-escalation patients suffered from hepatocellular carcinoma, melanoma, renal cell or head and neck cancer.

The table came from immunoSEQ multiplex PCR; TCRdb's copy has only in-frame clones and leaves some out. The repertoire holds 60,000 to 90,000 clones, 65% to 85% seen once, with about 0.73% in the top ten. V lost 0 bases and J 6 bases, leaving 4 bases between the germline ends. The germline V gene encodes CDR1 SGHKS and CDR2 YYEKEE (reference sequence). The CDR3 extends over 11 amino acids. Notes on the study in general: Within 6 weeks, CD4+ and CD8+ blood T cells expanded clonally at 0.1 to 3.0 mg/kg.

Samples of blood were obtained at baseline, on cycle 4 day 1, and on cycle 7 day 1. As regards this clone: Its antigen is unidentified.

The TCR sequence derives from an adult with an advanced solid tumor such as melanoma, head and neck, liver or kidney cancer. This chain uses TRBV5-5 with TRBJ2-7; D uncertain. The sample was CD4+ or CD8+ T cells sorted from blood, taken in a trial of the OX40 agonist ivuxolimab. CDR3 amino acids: CASSLETEQYF. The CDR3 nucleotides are TGTGCCAGCAGCTTGGAGACCGAGCAGTACTTC.